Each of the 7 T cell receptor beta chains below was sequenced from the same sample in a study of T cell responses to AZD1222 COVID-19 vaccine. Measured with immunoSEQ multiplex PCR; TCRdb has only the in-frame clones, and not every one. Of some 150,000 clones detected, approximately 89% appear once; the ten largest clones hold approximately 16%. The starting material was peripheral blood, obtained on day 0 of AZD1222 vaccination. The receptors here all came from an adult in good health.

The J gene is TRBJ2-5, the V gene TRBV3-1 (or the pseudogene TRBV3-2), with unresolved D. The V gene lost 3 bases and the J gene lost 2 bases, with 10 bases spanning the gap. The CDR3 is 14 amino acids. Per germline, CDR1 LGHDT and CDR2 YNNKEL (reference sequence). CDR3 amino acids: CASSQNTAQETQYF. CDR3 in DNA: TGTGCCAGCAGCCAGAACACAGCTCAAGAGACCCAGTACTTC.

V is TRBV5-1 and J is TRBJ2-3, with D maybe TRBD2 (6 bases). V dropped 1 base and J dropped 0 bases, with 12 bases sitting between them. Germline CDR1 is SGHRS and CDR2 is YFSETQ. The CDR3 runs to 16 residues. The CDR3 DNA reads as TGCGCCAGCAGCTTGCCCGGCGGGGTGAGCACAGATACGCAGTATTTT. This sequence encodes CASSLPGGVSTDTQYF.

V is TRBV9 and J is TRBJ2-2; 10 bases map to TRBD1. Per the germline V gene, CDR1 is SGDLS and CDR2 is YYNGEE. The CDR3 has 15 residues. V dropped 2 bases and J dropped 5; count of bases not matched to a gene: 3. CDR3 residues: CASSVRDRGTGELFF. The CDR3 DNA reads TGTGCCAGCAGCGTCCGGGACAGGGGAACCGGGGAGCTGTTTTTT. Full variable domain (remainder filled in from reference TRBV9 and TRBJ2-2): DSGVTQTPKHLITATGQRVTLRCSPRSGDLSVYWYQQSLDQGLQFLIQYYNGEERAKGNILERFSAQQFPDLHSELNLSSLELGDSALYFCASSVRDRGTGELFFGEGSRLTVL.

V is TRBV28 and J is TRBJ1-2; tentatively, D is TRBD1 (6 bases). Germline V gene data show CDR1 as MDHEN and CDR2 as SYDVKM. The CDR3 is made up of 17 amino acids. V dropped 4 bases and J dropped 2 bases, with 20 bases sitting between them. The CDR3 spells CASSSPGPWRGNYGYTF. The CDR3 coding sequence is TGTGCCAGCAGTTCTCCGGGACCCTGGAGGGGGAACTATGGCTACACCTTC.

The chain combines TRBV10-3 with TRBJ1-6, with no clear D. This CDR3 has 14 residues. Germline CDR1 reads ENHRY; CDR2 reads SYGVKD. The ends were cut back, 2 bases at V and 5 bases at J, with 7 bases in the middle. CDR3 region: CAISEEGHNSPLHF. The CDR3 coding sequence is TGTGCCATCAGTGAGGAGGGCCATAATTCACCCCTCCACTTT.

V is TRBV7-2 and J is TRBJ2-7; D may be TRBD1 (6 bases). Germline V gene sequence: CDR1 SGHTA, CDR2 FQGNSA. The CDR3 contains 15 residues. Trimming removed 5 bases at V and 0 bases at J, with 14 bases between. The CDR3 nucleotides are TGTGCCAGCAGCCCGGACAGACTGAGCTCCTACGAGCAGTACTTC. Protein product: CASSPDRLSSYEQYF. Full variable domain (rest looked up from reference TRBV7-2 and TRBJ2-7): GAGVSQSPSNKVTEKGKDVELRCDPISGHTALYWYRQSLGQGLEFLIYFQGNSAPDKSGLPSDRFSAERTGGSVSTLTIQRTQQEDSAVYLCASSPDRLSSYEQYFGPGTRLTVT.

The CDR3 sequence is CASSLEFGTIYEQYF. The CDR3 nucleotides read TGCGCCAGCAGCTTGGAATTCGGGACAATCTACGAGCAGTACTTC. The chain employs TRBV5-1 and TRBJ2-7, with a tentative D call TRBD1 (6 bases). The germline V gene has CDR1 SGHRS and CDR2 YFSETQ. This CDR3 region has 15 residues. Trimming stripped 0 bases from V and 3 bases from J, with 13 bases between. The full variable domain, its missing parts supplied by reference TRBV5-1 and TRBJ2-7, is KAGVTQTPRYLIKTRGQQVTLSCSPISGHRSVSWYQQTPGQGLQFLFEYFSETQRNKGNFPGRFSGRQFSNSRSEMNVSTLELGDSALYLCASSLEFGTIYEQYFGPGTRLTVT.